The sequence of this T cell receptor beta chain was determined in a study of blood T cell repertoires in COVID-19. The CDR3 spans 13 residues. Between the trimmed V and J ends, which lost 1 base and 6 bases, there was a span of 7 bases. Per the germline V gene, CDR1 is LGHDT and CDR2 is YNNKEL (reference sequence). The table came from immunoSEQ multiplex PCR; TCRdb's copy has only in-frame clones and leaves some out. Altogether 120,000 to 150,000 clones are present, 85% to 90% being singletons, with the ten largest covering around 8.6%. Sequencing was done on a sample of peripheral blood. This receptor was taken from a woman in her 50s with active or convalescent COVID-19. This chain joins TRBV3-1 (or the pseudogene TRBV3-2) and TRBJ2-1; possible D gene TRBD2, 6 bases. CDR3 sequence (DNA): TGTGCCAGCAGCCAAGCGGGGGTCAATGAGCAGTTCTTC. This translates into CASSQAGVNEQFF.